The 13 T cell receptor beta chains in this list originate from one sample, sequenced in a study of vaccination effects on CD4 cells after COVID-19 (dated by TCRdb to 2021 to 2024). Libraries came from the immunoSEQ multiplex PCR assay. This immuneACCESS table, as held by TCRdb, lists in-frame sequences with V and J called but not all clones. Of the missing ones, under half trace to an unresolved V gene in checked studies; the others have no known cause. The table for this sample lists roughly 63,000 clones; roughly 78% of them were counted only once. Clones ranked in the top ten supply less than 2.5% of the sample. In the ViraFEST assay, PBMC were stimulated with viral peptide pools, and antigen-specific CD4+ T cell clonotypes were then identified by expansion using TCR sequencing. After approximately 11 days of culture, CD4+ T cells were isolated with the EasySep CD4+ T cell isolation kit. Two doses of either the BNT162b2 or the mRNA-1273 mRNA SARS-CoV-2 vaccine were administered to participants.

These receptors are not linked to any known antigen. Source: CD4+ T cells from PBMCs cultured with HCoV-OC43 spike peptides, taken after COVID-19 vaccination. Explained via the paper, the cell subset or site label denotes: HCoV-OC43 spike overlapping peptide pool stimulation. The receptors come from a human donor who received a COVID-19 vaccine.

V gene TRBV24-1 combines with J gene TRBJ1-4, with D maybe TRBD1 (5 bases). The CDR3 loop spans 12 amino acids. V was cut by 9 bases and J by 5 bases, with 9 bases left in between. Germline CDR1 and CDR2: KGHDR and SFDVKD. The CDR3 spells CATGGDNEKLFF. Written as DNA, the CDR3 is TGTGCCACCGGGGGGGACAATGAAAAACTGTTTTTT.

V is TRBV18 and J is TRBJ2-1; D is uncertain. The germline V and J ends were trimmed by 2 bases and 9 bases, with 14 bases remaining between them. This CDR3 contains 14 residues. CDR1 is KGHSH, CDR2 LQKENI, per germline. In DNA form, the CDR3 reads TGTGCCAGCTCACCAAATTTTACCCCAGGTGAGCAGTTCTTC. Amino acid sequence: CASSPNFTPGEQFF.

CDR3 in DNA: TGTGCCAGCAGTTATGGAACAGGGGTCGAGCAGTACGTC. This encodes CASSYGTGVEQYV. This rearrangement joins TRBV6-2 or TRBV6-3 to TRBJ2-7, with 7 bases identical to TRBD1. J gave up 6 bases and V 3 bases, and 5 bases lay outside the gene matches. CDR1 is MNHEY, CDR2 SVGEGT, per germline. The CDR3 has 13 residues.

The genes are TRBV5-1 and TRBJ2-5, with D possibly matching TRBD2 (6 bases). CDR1 and CDR2 from the germline V gene are SGHRS and YFSETQ. CDR3 length: 16 amino acids. Trimming took 2 bases from V and 5 from J, leaving 19 bases between them. CDR3 in DNA: TGCGCCAGCAGCTTTCCGTCACTAGCTCTTAGGGAGACCCAGTACTTC. Translating it yields CASSFPSLALRETQYF. The full variable domain, with the rest looked up from reference TRBV5-1 and TRBJ2-5, is KAGVTQTPRYLIKTRGQQVTLSCSPISGHRSVSWYQQTPGQGLQFLFEYFSETQRNKGNFPGRFSGRQFSNSRSEMNVSTLELGDSALYLCASSFPSLALRETQYFGPGTRLLVL.

The chain uses TRBV19 and TRBJ1-1; D is unresolved. CDR1 is LNHDA and CDR2 is SQIVND in the germline V gene (reference sequence). The V and J ends lost 6 bases and 6 bases respectively, with 11 bases between them. The CDR3 covers 12 residues. DNA for the CDR3: TGTGCCAGTAGCCAGGCAGGCCCTGAAGCTTTCTTT. Amino acid sequence: CASSQAGPEAFF.

The chain links TRBV18 to TRBJ2-5; 7 bases match TRBD1. Germline V gives CDR1 KGHSH, CDR2 LQKENI. This CDR3 is 14 amino acids long. Trimming removed 2 bases from V and 5 bases from J; junction bases left unmatched: 5. The CDR3 loop is CASSPWTGFETQYF. The CDR3 nucleotides are TGTGCCAGCTCACCATGGACAGGTTTTGAGACCCAGTACTTC.

The chain employs TRBV28 and TRBJ1-2; 8 bases are shared with TRBD1. CDR1 is MDHEN and CDR2 is SYDVKM in the germline V gene. The CDR3 is made up of 14 amino acids. The J segment lost 4 bases and the V segment lost 5 bases, leaving 6 bases of the junction unmatched. CDR3 sequence: CASSPDRASYGYTF. The CDR3 DNA reads TGTGCCAGCAGTCCGGACAGGGCATCCTATGGCTACACCTTC.

The J gene is TRBJ2-5, the V gene TRBV7-3, with D perhaps matching TRBD2 (5 bases). Germline V lookup: CDR1 SGHTA, CDR2 FQGTGA. V lost 6 bases and J lost 5, with 22 bases in between. There are 16 residues in the CDR3. CDR3 DNA: TGTGCCAGCAGGCTCAGAAGCGGAGCCCATGGGGAGACCCAGTACTTC. This translates into CASRLRSGAHGETQYF.

V is TRBV7-8 and J is TRBJ2-2, with D unclear. Trimming shortened V by 5 bases and J by 0 bases, and 13 bases separated the two germline ends. Germline-derived CDR1 and CDR2 are SGHVS and FQNEAQ. The CDR3 has 16 residues. CDR3 DNA: TGTGCCAGCAGCCCCAGAGTAGGTTCGAACACCGGGGAGCTGTTTTTT. This sequence encodes CASSPRVGSNTGELFF.

This clone has only one observation. V gene TRBV20-1 combines with J gene TRBJ2-2, with TRBD2 as a possible D gene (5 bases). The CDR3 length is 14 residues. CDR1 is DFQATT and CDR2 is SNEGSKA in the germline V gene (reference sequence). Trimming removed 3 bases from V and 4 bases from J, with 12 bases in between. The CDR3 region is CSASSTRGTGELFF. The CDR3 nucleotides read TGCAGTGCTAGTTCGACCCGGGGCACCGGGGAGCTGTTTTTT.

V is TRBV3-1 (or the pseudogene TRBV3-2) and J is TRBJ2-3; 11 bases agree with TRBD2. Trimming took 2 bases from V and 7 from J; bases not matched to a gene: 5. The germline gives CDR1 LGHDT, CDR2 YNNKEL (reference sequence). The CDR3 is 15 amino acids. CDR3 loop: CASSQTSGGLHTQYF. The CDR3 DNA reads TGTGCCAGCAGCCAAACTAGCGGGGGCCTTCATACGCAGTATTTT.

CDR3 bases: TGCAGTGCCGCCCTAGCGGGGGAGCAGTACGTC. Translated, it gives CSAALAGEQYV. The rearrangement joins TRBV20-1 to TRBJ2-7, with 9 bases lining up with TRBD2. Germline V CDR1 and CDR2: DFQATT, SNEGSKA (reference sequence). CDR3 length: 11 residues. The V gene end was trimmed by 6 bases and the J gene end by 7 bases; junction bases not matched to a gene: 4.

This chain uses TRBV9 with TRBJ2-5; no reliable D call. The CDR3 is 14 residues long. V was clipped by 4 bases and J by 3 bases, with 13 bases between them. Germline V gives CDR1 SGDLS, CDR2 YYNGEE. The CDR3 sequence is CASSPRALEETQYF. DNA of the CDR3: TGTGCCAGCAGCCCCCGGGCCCTAGAAGAGACCCAGTACTTC.